The 30 T cell receptor beta chains presented below share a single source sample, sequenced in a study of T cell repertoires in cytomegalovirus infection. From the reads, TCRdb called clonotypes with MiXCR, one entry per CDR3 protein. The sample consists of 400,000 or so distinct CDR3 sequences, around 18% of them appearing once. The sample was PBMCs. Every receptor here comes from a human donor in good health (CMV status not recorded). Some clones in this sample may be carry-over from other donors' samples.

This clonotype was found many times. The rearrangement joins TRBV7-9 to TRBJ2-1, with a possible D match to TRBD2 (5 bases). The germline V gene encodes CDR1 SEHNR and CDR2 FQNEAQ (reference sequence). The CDR3 has 15 amino acids. V lost 5 bases and J lost 9, with 20 bases in between. The CDR3: CASSTSDPPRGEQFF. CDR3 sequence (DNA): TGTGCCAGCAGCACGTCGGACCCCCCTCGGGGTGAGCAGTTCTTC.

The chain uses TRBV30 and TRBJ2-1, with D hard to call. Trimming stripped 3 bases from V and 2 bases from J, with 17 bases between. CDR3 length: 16 residues. The germline gives CDR1 GTSNPN, CDR2 SVGIG (reference sequence). The CDR3 here is CAWRETQTLTYNEQFF. Written as DNA, the CDR3 is TGTGCCTGGAGAGAAACACAAACACTAACCTACAATGAGCAGTTCTTC.

A few counts support this clonotype. V usage is TRBV6-1 and J usage is TRBJ2-5; the match to TRBD2 covers 8 bases. The V gene's germline CDR1 is MNHNS and CDR2 SASEGT. This CDR3 is 15 amino acids long. V gave up 8 bases and J gave up 2 bases; unmatched junction bases: 10. CDR3 sequence (DNA): TGTGCCAGCGGTTCCTCGGTAGCGGGGCAAGAGACCCAGTACTTC. It encodes CASGSSVAGQETQYF.

Many counts were recorded for this clonotype. In nucleotides, the CDR3 is TGTGCCAGCAGCCCAGGGGGGAGTGTTATGGCCCAGTACTTC. Amino acid sequence: CASSPGGSVMAQYF. The chain has TRBV7-2 and TRBJ2-5; possible D gene TRBD1, 7 bases. CDR3 length: 14 residues. Germline V gene sequence: CDR1 SGHTA, CDR2 FQGNSA. Trimming took off 5 bases at V and 9 bases at J, with 19 bases between the two ends.

V gene TRBV6-5 combines with J gene TRBJ1-1, with D perhaps matching TRBD1 (6 bases). With 5 bases removed from V and 4 bases from J, the gap between germline ends came to 11 bases. The germline V gene has CDR1 MNHEY and CDR2 SVGAGI. The CDR3 consists of 13 residues. The CDR3 loop reads CASSQQGRTEAFF. The CDR3 nucleotides are TGTGCCAGCAGTCAACAGGGTCGCACTGAAGCTTTCTTT.

In this sample, this clonotype turned up a few times. The chain recombines TRBV6-2 or TRBV6-3 with TRBJ2-7; unclear D gene. This CDR3 comprises 11 residues. Germline values: CDR1 MNHEY, CDR2 SVGEGT. V was trimmed by 6 bases and J by 0 bases, leaving 3 bases between them. CDR3 bases: TGTGCCAGCAGGCGCTCCTACGAGCAGTACTTC. It encodes CASRRSYEQYF.

This clonotype was counted between two and nine times. This chain joins TRBV12-3 or TRBV12-4 and TRBJ2-7; D is undetermined. There are 16 residues in the CDR3. V gave up 2 bases and J gave up 5 bases, with 19 bases separating them. This CDR3 reads CASSLKDVWPVNEQYF. CDR3 DNA sequence: TGTGCCAGCAGTTTAAAGGACGTGTGGCCGGTGAACGAGCAGTACTTC.

In this sample, this clonotype turned up a few times. The chain combines TRBV7-2 with TRBJ2-5; 8 nucleotides match TRBD2. The CDR3 covers 13 residues. Trimming at V came to 5 bases and at J to 5 bases, leaving 4 bases not matched to a gene. In germline, CDR1 is SGHTA, CDR2 FQGNSA. CDR3 amino acids: CASSRGLVETQYF. The CDR3, as DNA: TGTGCCAGCAGCCGGGGACTAGTCGAGACCCAGTACTTC.

In its sample, this clonotype was seen many times. The J gene is TRBJ2-5, the V gene TRBV7-2; 9 bases are shared with TRBD1. The CDR3 loop spans 14 amino acids. CDR1 SGHTA and CDR2 FQGNSA come from the germline V gene. Trimming removed 3 bases from V and 5 bases from J; junction bases left unmatched: 4. CDR3 nucleotide sequence: TGTGCCAGCAGCTTTTCACAGGGGGCGGAGACCCAGTACTTC. Translation gives CASSFSQGAETQYF.

The chain recombines TRBV4-1 with TRBJ1-1; the match to TRBD1 covers 8 bases. The CDR3 is 14 amino acids. Germline CDR1 MGHRA, CDR2 YSYEKL. V trimming: 3 bases; J trimming: 10 bases; junction bases outside the gene matches: 10. The CDR3 nucleotides are TGCGCCAGCAGCCAGGACAGGGAGGTCGTCGGAGCTTTCTTT. It is translated as CASSQDREVVGAFF.

This clonotype was seen repeatedly, ten times or more. The chain combines TRBV7-2 with TRBJ2-7; 11 nucleotides line up with TRBD2. CDR3 length: 14 amino acids. V was clipped by 5 bases and J by 9 bases; unmatched bases: 9. Germline lookup yields CDR1 SGHTA and CDR2 FQGNSA. CDR3 sequence (DNA): TGTGCCAGCAGCGGGAATAGCGGGAGGGCAAGGCAGTACTTC. Translation: CASSGNSGRARQYF. Together with reference TRBV7-2 and TRBJ2-7, the CDR3 gives the full variable domain: GAGVSQSPSNKVTEKGKDVELRCDPISGHTALYWYRQSLGQGLEFLIYFQGNSAPDKSGLPSDRFSAERTGGSVSTLTIQRTQQEDSAVYLCASSGNSGRARQYFGPGTRLTVT.

This clonotype was recorded many times. The V gene is TRBV7-2, the J gene TRBJ1-1, with D perhaps matching TRBD1 (5 bases). The CDR3 runs 13 residues. In germline, CDR1 is SGHTA, CDR2 FQGNSA. The germline V and J ends were trimmed by 3 bases and 4 bases, with 9 bases remaining between them. The CDR3 protein is CASSFGGFTEAFF. The CDR3 DNA is TGTGCCAGCAGCTTTGGGGGGTTCACTGAAGCTTTCTTT.

The chain carries TRBV5-1 and TRBJ2-7, with D possibly TRBD1 on 6 matching bases. Germline values: CDR1 SGHRS, CDR2 YFSETQ. The ends were cut back, 4 bases at V and 3 bases at J, with 11 bases in the middle. This CDR3 spans 13 amino acids. In nucleotides, the CDR3 is TGCGCCAGCAGCAGGTCAGGGGACTACGAGCAGTACTTC. It specifies CASSRSGDYEQYF.

V gene TRBV2 combines with J gene TRBJ1-1; 7 bases align to TRBD1. The germline V gene encodes CDR1 SNHLY and CDR2 FYNNEI. After removal of 6 bases from V and 4 bases from J, the junction contained 5 bases not matched to a gene. CDR3 size: 13 residues. The CDR3 bases are TGTGCCAGCAGAGACACAGGGGTCACTGAAGCTTTCTTT. Its translation is CASRDTGVTEAFF.

This clonotype was seen a few times. The V call is TRBV7-2, the J call TRBJ2-1; 8 bases line up with TRBD2. With V trimmed by 5 bases and J by 5 bases, 5 bases remained unmatched. Germline CDR1 is SGHTA and CDR2 is FQGNSA. The CDR3 contains 14 residues. The CDR3 DNA sequence: TGTGCCAGCAGCCCGGGGGGGGCCAACAATGAGCAGTTCTTC. This codes for CASSPGGANNEQFF. Full variable domain (missing parts from reference TRBV7-2 and TRBJ2-1): GAGVSQSPSNKVTEKGKDVELRCDPISGHTALYWYRQSLGQGLEFLIYFQGNSAPDKSGLPSDRFSAERTGGSVSTLTIQRTQQEDSAVYLCASSPGGANNEQFFGPGTRLTVL.

This clonotype appeared many times. The rearrangement uses TRBV11-1 and TRBJ1-2; 11 nucleotides line up with TRBD1. With V trimmed by 7 bases and J by 7 bases, 14 bases remained unmatched. The CDR3 has 16 residues. Per germline, CDR1 SGHAT and CDR2 FQDESV (reference sequence). The CDR3 DNA is TGTGCCAGCACCAGGAATAGTGGACAGGGGGCTTGTGGCTACACCTTC. Translated, it gives CASTRNSGQGACGYTF.

J is TRBJ1-4 and V is TRBV20-1; TRBD1 might be the D (6 bases). This CDR3 contains 15 residues. The germline V and J ends were trimmed by 3 bases and 7 bases, with 18 bases remaining between them. Germline values: CDR1 DFQATT, CDR2 SNEGSKA (reference sequence). In DNA, the CDR3 is TGCAGTGCTAGGGGTTACACAGGGTGGGGTGAAAAACTGTTTTTT. This sequence encodes CSARGYTGWGEKLFF.

This clonotype was seen at least ten times. J is TRBJ2-3 and V is TRBV19; D is unclear. Trimming shortened V by 3 bases and J by 6 bases, and 7 bases separated the two germline ends. CDR3 size: 12 residues. Germline V gene lookup returns CDR1 LNHDA and CDR2 SQIVND (reference sequence). The CDR3 is CASSISGDTQYF. In DNA form, the CDR3 reads TGTGCCAGTAGTATTTCTGGCGATACGCAGTATTTT. Based on the CDR3 plus reference TRBV19 and TRBJ2-3, the full variable domain is DGGITQSPKYLFRKEGQNVTLSCEQNLNHDAMYWYRQDPGQGLRLIYYSQIVNDFQKGDIAEGYSVSREKKESFPLTVTSAQKNPTAFYLCASSISGDTQYFGPGTRLTVL.

The V call is TRBV7-9, the J call TRBJ2-7; D uncertain. The V gene's germline CDR1 is SEHNR and CDR2 FQNEAQ (reference sequence). This CDR3 is built from 14 residues. The ends were cut back, 5 bases at V and 0 bases at J, with 11 bases in the middle. The CDR3 DNA is TGTGCCAGCAGCCTCGTTAAAAGCTCCTACGAGCAGTACTTC. Protein product: CASSLVKSSYEQYF.

This chain connects TRBV20-1 to TRBJ2-3; 7 positions match TRBD1. With V trimmed by 6 bases and J by 0 bases, 3 bases remained unmatched. The CDR3 extends over 13 amino acids. From germline, CDR1 is DFQATT and CDR2 SNEGSKA (reference sequence). As DNA, the CDR3 is TGCAGTGCGCCGGGACAGAGCACAGATACGCAGTATTTT. As protein: CSAPGQSTDTQYF.

This clonotype appeared many times. This rearrangement joins TRBV7-2 to TRBJ2-5; TRBD2 matches 14 bases. Trimming at V came to 5 bases and at J to 5 bases, leaving 7 bases not matched to a gene. The CDR3 is 16 residues long. Germline CDR1 reads SGHTA; CDR2 reads FQGNSA. The CDR3 sequence: CASSPTSGGAHETQYF. In nucleotides, the CDR3 is TGTGCCAGCAGCCCGACTAGCGGGGGGGCTCACGAGACCCAGTACTTC.

The chain couples TRBV28 to TRBJ2-5, with TRBD2 matching 10 bases. Germline V CDR1 and CDR2: MDHEN, SYDVKM. The CDR3 extends over 14 amino acids. The junction had 12 bases not matched to a gene; V was cut back by 6 bases and J by 11 bases. This chain's CDR3 is CASSLTSGVLGQYF. The CDR3 DNA follows: TGTGCCAGCAGCCTAACTAGCGGGGTGTTGGGTCAGTACTTC.

The CDR3 spells CASSPRAGQGVNEQFF. CDR3 nucleotide sequence: TGTGCCAGCAGCCCTCGGGCAGGACAGGGAGTCAATGAGCAGTTCTTC. This chain uses TRBV7-6 with TRBJ2-1, with 8 bases matching TRBD1. The CDR3 extends over 16 amino acids. After removal of 5 bases from V and 6 bases from J, the junction contained 12 bases not matched to a gene. Germline V gene lookup returns CDR1 SGHVS and CDR2 FNYEAQ.

This clonotype was seen only a few times. This chain uses TRBV7-9 with TRBJ1-4; TRBD1 matches 7 bases. Germline trimming cut 5 bases from V and 3 bases from J; bases unmatched to any gene: 6. CDR1 is SEHNR, CDR2 FQNEAQ, per germline (reference sequence). This CDR3 spans 15 amino acids. DNA of the CDR3: TGTGCCAGCAGCGCACAGGGGCCAGCTAATGAAAAACTGTTTTTT. Translation: CASSAQGPANEKLFF.

The rearrangement uses TRBV29-1 and TRBJ2-3, with D perhaps TRBD1 (5 bases). The CDR3 has 12 amino acids. Trimming cost V 7 bases and J 5 bases, with 13 bases left between them. Germline CDR1 and CDR2: SQVTM and ANQGSEA. CDR3 loop: CSARGAGDTQYF. CDR3 bases: TGCAGCGCCCGTGGGGCCGGAGATACGCAGTATTTT.

This clonotype occurred many times. CDR3 protein: CASSRRRGLDGYTF. CDR3 in DNA: TGTGCCAGCAGCCGTCGTCGCGGGCTAGATGGCTACACCTTC. The V call is TRBV11-3, the J call TRBJ1-2, with unresolved D. The CDR3 is 14 residues long. Germline lookup yields CDR1 SGHNT and CDR2 YENEEA. Trimming took off 5 bases at V and 6 bases at J, with 16 bases between the two ends.

There are a few counts of this clonotype. The chain joins TRBV4-3 to TRBJ1-3; no clear D gene. Germline-derived CDR1 and CDR2 are LGHNA and YSLEER. Trimming left V 0 bases short and J 8 bases short, with 11 bases between. The CDR3 extends over 14 amino acids. Here the CDR3 DNA reads TGCGCCAGCAGCCAAGAGTCTATTGGGGACACCATATATTTT. Translation: CASSQESIGDTIYF.

This clonotype was seen ten or more times. The V gene is TRBV12-3 or TRBV12-4, the J gene TRBJ2-7; D unclear. The CDR3 is 14 residues long. Trimming left V 3 bases short and J 0 bases short, with 9 bases between. The CDR3 sequence: CASSFGPSSYEQYF. Here the CDR3 DNA reads TGTGCCAGCAGTTTTGGGCCTAGCTCCTACGAGCAGTACTTC.

This clonotype was seen only a few times. The V call is TRBV5-6, the J call TRBJ1-4; D uncertain. The CDR3 spans 13 residues. CDR1 and CDR2 from the germline V gene are SGHDT and YYEEEE. The V gene lost 2 bases and the J gene lost 6 bases, with 8 bases spanning the gap. CDR3 sequence reads: CASSFVQDEKLFF. CDR3 DNA sequence: TGTGCCAGCAGCTTTGTCCAGGATGAAAAACTGTTTTTT.

The chain uses TRBV10-3 and TRBJ2-3, with 10 nucleotides matching TRBD2. The V segment lost 10 bases and the J segment 4 bases; nucleotides outside the gene matches: 8. The germline V gene encodes CDR1 ENHRY and CDR2 SYGVKD. CDR3 length: 14 residues. CDR3 amino acids: CATGLAGGPDTQYF. The CDR3 DNA sequence: TGTGCCACAGGATTAGCGGGGGGCCCAGATACGCAGTATTTT.